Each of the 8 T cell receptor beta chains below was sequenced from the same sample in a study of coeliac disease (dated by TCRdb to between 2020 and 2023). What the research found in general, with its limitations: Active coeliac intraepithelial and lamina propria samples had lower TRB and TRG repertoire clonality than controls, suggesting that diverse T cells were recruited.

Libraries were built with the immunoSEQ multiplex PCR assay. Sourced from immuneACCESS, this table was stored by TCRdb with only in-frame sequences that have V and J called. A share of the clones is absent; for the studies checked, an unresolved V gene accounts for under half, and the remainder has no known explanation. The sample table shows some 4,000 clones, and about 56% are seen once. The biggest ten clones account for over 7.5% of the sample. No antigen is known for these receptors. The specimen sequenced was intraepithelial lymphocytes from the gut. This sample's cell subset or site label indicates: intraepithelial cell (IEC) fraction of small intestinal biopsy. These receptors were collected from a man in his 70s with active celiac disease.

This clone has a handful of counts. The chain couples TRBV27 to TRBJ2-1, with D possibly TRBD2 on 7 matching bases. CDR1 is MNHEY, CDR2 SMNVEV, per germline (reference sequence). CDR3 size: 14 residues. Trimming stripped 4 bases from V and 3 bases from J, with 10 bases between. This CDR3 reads CASSSGGRYNEQFF. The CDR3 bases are TGTGCCAGCAGTTCGGGGGGCCGCTACAATGAGCAGTTCTTC.

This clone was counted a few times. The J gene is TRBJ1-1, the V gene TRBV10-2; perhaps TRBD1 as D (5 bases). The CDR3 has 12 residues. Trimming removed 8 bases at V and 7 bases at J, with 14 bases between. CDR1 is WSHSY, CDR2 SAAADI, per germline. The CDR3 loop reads CASYGGAGEAFF. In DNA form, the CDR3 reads TGCGCCAGCTACGGAGGGGCGGGTGAAGCTTTCTTT.

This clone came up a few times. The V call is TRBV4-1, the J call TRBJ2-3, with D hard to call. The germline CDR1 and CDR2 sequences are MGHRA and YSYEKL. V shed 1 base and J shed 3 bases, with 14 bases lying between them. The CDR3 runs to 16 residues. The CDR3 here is CASSQGRHPKTDTQYF. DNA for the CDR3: TGCGCCAGCAGCCAAGGAAGACACCCTAAAACAGATACGCAGTATTTT.

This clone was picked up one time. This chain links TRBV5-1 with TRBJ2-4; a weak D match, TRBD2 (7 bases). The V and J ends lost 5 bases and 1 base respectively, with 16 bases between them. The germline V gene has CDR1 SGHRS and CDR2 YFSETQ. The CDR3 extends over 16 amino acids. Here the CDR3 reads CASRGGYQGAKNIQYF. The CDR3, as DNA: TGCGCCAGCAGGGGAGGGTATCAGGGGGCCAAAAACATTCAGTACTTC. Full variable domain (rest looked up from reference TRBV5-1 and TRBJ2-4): KAGVTQTPRYLIKTRGQQVTLSCSPISGHRSVSWYQQTPGQGLQFLFEYFSETQRNKGNFPGRFSGRQFSNSRSEMNVSTLELGDSALYLCASRGGYQGAKNIQYFGAGTRLSVL.

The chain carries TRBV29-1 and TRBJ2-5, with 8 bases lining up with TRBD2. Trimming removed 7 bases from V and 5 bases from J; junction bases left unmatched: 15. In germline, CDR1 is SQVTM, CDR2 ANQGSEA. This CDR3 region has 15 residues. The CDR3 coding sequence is TGCAGCGCCACTAAGGGGGGCGGGAGGACCGAGACCCAGTACTTC. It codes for CSATKGGGRTETQYF.

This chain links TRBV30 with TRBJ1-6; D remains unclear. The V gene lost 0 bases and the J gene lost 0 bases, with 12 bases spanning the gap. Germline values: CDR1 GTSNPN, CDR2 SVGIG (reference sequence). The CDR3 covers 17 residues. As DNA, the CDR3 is TGTGCCTGGAGTGTATCCGGTGGAGGCTCCTATAATTCACCCCTCCACTTT. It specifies CAWSVSGGGSYNSPLHF.

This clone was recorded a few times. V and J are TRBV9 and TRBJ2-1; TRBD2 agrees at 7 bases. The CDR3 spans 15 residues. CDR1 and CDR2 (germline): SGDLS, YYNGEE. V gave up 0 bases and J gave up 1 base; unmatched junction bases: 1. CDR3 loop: CASSVVGGSYNEQFF. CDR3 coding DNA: TGTGCCAGCAGCGTAGTGGGGGGGTCCTACAATGAGCAGTTCTTC.

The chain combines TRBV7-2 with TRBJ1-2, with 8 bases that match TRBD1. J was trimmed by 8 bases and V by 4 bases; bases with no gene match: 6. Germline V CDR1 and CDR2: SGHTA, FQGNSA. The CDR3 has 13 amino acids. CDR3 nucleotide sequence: TGTGCCAGCAGCTCTCAGGGGGCTGAAGGCTACACCTTC. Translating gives CASSSQGAEGYTF.